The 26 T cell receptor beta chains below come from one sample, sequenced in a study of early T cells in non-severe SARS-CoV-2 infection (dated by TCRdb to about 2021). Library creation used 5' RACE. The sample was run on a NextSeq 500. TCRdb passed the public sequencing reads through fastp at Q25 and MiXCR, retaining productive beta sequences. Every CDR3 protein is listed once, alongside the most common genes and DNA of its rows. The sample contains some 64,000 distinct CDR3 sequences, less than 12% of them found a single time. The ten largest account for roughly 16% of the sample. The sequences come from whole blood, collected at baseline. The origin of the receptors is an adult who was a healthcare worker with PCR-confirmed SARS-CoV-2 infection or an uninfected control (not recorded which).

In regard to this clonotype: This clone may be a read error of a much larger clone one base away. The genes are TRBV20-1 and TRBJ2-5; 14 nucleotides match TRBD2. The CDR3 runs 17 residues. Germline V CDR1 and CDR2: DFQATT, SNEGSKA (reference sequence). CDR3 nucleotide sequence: TGCCGTGCTTTTGGACTAGCGGGAGGTAAAAGTTTGGAGACCCAGTACTTC. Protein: CRAFGLAGGKSLETQYF.

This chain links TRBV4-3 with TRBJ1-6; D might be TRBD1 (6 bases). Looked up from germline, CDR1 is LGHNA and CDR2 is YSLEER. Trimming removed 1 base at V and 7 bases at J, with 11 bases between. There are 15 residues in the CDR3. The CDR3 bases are TGCGCCAGCAGCCAAGTGGCACAGGGAAATTCACCCCTCCACTTT. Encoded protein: CASSQVAQGNSPLHF.

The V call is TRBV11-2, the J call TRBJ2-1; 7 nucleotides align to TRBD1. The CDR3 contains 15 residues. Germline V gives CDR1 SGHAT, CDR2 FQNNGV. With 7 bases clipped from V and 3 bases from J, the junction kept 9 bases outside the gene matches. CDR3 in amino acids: CASKLGGQGYNEQFF. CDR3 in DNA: TGTGCCAGCAAGTTAGGGGGCCAAGGCTACAATGAGCAGTTCTTC.

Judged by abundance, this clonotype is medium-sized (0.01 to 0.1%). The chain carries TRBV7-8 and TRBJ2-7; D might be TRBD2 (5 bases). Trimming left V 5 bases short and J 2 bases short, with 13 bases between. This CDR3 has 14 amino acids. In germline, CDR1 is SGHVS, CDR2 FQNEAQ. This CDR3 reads CASSAAVLTYEQYF. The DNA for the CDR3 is TGTGCCAGCAGCGCAGCGGTACTGACCTACGAGCAGTACTTC. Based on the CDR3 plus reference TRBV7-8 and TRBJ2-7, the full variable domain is GAGVSQSPRYKVAKRGQDVALRCDPISGHVSLFWYQQALGQGPEFLTYFQNEAQLDKSGLPSDRFFAERPEGSVSTLKIQRTQQEDSAVYLCASSAAVLTYEQYFGPGTRLTVT.

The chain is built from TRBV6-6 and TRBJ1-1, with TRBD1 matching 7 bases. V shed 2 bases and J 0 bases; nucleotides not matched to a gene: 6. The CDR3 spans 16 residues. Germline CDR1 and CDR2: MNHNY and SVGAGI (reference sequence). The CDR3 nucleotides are TGTGCCAGCAGTTACACAAGACAGGGCATGAACACTGAAGCTTTCTTT. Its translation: CASSYTRQGMNTEAFF.

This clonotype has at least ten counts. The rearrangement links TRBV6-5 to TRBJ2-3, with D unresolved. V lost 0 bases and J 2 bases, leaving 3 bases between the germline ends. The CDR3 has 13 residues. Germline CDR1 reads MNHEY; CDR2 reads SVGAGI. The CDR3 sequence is CASSYSDTDTQYF. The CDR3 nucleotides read TGTGCCAGCAGTTACTCGGACACAGATACGCAGTATTTT.

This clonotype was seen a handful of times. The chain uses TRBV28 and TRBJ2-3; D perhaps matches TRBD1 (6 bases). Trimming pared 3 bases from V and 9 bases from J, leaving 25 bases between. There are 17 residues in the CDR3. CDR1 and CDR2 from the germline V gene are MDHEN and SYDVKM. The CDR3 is CASSFNPGTNFASTQYF. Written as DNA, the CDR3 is TGTGCCAGCAGTTTTAATCCAGGGACAAACTTCGCGAGCACGCAGTATTTT. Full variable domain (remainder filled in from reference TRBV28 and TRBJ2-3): DVKVTQSSRYLVKRTGEKVFLECVQDMDHENMFWYRQDPGLGLRLIYFSYDVKMKEKGDIPEGYSVSREKKERFSLILESASTNQTSMYLCASSFNPGTNFASTQYFGPGTRLTVL.

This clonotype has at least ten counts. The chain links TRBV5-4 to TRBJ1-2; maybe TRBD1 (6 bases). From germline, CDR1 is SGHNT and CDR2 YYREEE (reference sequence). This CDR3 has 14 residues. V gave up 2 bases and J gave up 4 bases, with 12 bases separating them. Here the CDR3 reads CASSLQGSSYGYTF. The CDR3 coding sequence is TGTGCCAGCAGCTTACAGGGCTCTAGCTATGGCTACACCTTC. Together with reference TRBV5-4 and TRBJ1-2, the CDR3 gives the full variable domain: ETGVTQSPTHLIKTRGQQVTLRCSSQSGHNTVSWYQQALGQGPQFIFQYYREEENGRGNFPPRFSGLQFPNYSSELNVNALELDDSALYLCASSLQGSSYGYTFGSGTRLTVV.

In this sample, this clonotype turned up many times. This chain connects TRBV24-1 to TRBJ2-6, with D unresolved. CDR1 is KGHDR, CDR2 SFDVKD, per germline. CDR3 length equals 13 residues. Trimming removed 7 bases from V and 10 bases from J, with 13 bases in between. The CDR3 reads CATRNPRRNVLTF. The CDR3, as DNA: TGTGCCACCAGGAACCCCCGTAGAAACGTCCTGACTTTC.

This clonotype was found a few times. CDR3 in amino acids: CASSLQYNEQFF. The CDR3 DNA is TGTGCCAGCAGCTTACAATACAATGAGCAGTTCTTC. The genes are TRBV13 and TRBJ2-1; D ambiguous. The CDR3 consists of 12 residues. V lost 2 bases to trimming and J lost 4 bases, with 3 bases between them. Germline values: CDR1 PRHDT, CDR2 FYEKMQ (reference sequence).

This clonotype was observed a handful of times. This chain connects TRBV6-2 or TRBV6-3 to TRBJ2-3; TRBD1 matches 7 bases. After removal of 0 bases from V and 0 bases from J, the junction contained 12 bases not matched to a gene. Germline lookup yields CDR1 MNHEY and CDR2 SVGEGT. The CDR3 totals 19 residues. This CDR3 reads CASSYSTSPGQQSTDTQYF. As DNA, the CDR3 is TGTGCCAGCAGTTACTCGACTTCCCCGGGACAGCAGAGCACAGATACGCAGTATTTT.

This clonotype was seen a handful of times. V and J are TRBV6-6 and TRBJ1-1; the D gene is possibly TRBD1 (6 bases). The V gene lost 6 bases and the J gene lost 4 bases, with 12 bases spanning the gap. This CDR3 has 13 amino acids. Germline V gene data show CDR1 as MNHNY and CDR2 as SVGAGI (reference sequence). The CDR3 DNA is TGTGCCAGCAGGAGGACAGAGGGCACTGAAGCTTTCTTT. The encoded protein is CASRRTEGTEAFF.

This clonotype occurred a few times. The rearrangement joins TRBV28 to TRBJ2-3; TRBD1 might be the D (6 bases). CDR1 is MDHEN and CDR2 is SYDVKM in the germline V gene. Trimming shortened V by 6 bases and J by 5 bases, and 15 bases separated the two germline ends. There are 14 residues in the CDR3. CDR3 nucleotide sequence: TGTGCCAGCAGAAGGCCAGGGGTGGGAGATACGCAGTATTTT. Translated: CASRRPGVGDTQYF.

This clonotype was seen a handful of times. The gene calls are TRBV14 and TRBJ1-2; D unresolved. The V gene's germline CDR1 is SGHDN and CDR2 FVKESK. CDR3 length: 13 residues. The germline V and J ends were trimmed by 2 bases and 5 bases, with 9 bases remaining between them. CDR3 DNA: TGTGCCAGCAGCCAACCAAACTTTTATGGCTACACCTTC. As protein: CASSQPNFYGYTF.

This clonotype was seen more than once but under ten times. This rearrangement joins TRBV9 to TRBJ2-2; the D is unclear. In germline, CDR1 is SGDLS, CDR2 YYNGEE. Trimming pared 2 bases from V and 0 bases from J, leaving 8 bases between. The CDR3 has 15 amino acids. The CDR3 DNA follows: TGTGCCAGCAGCGTGGGCAACGCGAACACCGGGGAGCTGTTTTTT. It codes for CASSVGNANTGELFF.

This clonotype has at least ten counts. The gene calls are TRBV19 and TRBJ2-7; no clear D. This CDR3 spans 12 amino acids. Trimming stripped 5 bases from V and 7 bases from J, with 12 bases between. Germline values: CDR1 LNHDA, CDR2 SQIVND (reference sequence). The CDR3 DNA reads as TGTGCCAGTAGTCCGCGAGAGGATGAGCAGTACTTC. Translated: CASSPREDEQYF.

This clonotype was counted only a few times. The CDR3 DNA sequence: TGCAGTGCTAGTGCAGGGTCCAAAAACATTCAGTACTTC. Amino acid sequence: CSASAGSKNIQYF. This chain links TRBV20-1 with TRBJ2-4, with D possibly TRBD1 on 5 matching bases. V was clipped by 3 bases and J by 2 bases, with 8 bases between them. Germline CDR1 reads DFQATT; CDR2 reads SNEGSKA (reference sequence). CDR3 length: 13 amino acids.

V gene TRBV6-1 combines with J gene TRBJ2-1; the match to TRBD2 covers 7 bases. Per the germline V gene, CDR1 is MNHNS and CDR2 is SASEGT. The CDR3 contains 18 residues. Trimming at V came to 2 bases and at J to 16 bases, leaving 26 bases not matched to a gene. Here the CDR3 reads CASSEYSWIREDYNERFF. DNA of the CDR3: TGTGCCAGCAGTGAATACTCATGGATTCGGGAGGACTACAATGAGCGTTTCTTC.

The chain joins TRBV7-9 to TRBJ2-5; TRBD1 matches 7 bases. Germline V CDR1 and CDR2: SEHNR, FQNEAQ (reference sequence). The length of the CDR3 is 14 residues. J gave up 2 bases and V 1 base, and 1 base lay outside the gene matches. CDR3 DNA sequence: TGTGCCAGCAGCTTAGGACAGGGACAAGAGACCCAGTACTTC. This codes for CASSLGQGQETQYF.

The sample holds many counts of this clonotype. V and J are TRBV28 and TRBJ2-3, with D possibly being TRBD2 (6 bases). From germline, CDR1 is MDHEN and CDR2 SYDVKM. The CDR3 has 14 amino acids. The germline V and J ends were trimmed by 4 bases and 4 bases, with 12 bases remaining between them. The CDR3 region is CASSSRLGSDTQYF. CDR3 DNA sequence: TGTGCCAGCAGTTCTAGACTAGGCTCAGATACGCAGTATTTT. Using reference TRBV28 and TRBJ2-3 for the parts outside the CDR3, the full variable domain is DVKVTQSSRYLVKRTGEKVFLECVQDMDHENMFWYRQDPGLGLRLIYFSYDVKMKEKGDIPEGYSVSREKKERFSLILESASTNQTSMYLCASSSRLGSDTQYFGPGTRLTVL.

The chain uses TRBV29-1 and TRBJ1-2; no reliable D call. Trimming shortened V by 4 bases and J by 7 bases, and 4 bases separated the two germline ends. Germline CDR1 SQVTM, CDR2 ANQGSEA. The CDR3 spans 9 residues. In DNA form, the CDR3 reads TGCAGCGTTGGGGGTGGCTACACCTTC. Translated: CSVGGGYTF.

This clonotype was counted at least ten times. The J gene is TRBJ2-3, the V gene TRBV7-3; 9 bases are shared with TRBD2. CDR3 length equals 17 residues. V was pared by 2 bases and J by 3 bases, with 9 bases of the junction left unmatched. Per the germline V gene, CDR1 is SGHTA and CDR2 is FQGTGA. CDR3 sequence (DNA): TGTGCCAGCAGCTTACGGGCTAGCGGGATCGGGACAGATACGCAGTATTTT. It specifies CASSLRASGIGTDTQYF.

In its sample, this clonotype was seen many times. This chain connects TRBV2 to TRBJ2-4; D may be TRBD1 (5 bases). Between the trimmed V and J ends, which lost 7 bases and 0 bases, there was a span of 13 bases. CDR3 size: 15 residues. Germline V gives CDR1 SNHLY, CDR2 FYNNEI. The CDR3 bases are TGTGCCAGCACTACACAGGTAGAAGCCAAAAACATTCAGTACTTC. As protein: CASTTQVEAKNIQYF. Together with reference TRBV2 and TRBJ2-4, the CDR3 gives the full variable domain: EPEVTQTPSHQVTQMGQEVILRCVPISNHLYFYWYRQILGQKVEFLVSFYNNEISEKSEIFDDQFSVERPDGSNFTLKIRSTKLEDSAMYFCASTTQVEAKNIQYFGAGTRLSVL.

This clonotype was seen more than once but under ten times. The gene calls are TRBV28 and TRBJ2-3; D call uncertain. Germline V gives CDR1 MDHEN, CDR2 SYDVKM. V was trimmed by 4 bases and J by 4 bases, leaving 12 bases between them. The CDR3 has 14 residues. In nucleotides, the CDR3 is TGTGCCAGCAGTTCCACCATGGCTGCAGATACGCAGTATTTT. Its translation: CASSSTMAADTQYF.

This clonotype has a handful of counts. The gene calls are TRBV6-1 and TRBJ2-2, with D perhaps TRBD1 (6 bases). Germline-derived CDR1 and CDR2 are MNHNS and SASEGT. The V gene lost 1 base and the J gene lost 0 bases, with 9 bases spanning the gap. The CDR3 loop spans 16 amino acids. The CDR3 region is CASSEVAGANTGELFF. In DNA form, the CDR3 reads TGTGCCAGCAGTGAAGTGGCAGGGGCGAACACCGGGGAGCTGTTTTTT.

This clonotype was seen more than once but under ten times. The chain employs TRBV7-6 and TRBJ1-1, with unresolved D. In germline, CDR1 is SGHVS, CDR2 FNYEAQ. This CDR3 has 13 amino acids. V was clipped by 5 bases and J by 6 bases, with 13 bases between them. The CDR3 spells CASSPVKGAEAFF. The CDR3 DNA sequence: TGTGCCAGCAGCCCTGTGAAGGGAGCTGAAGCTTTCTTT.